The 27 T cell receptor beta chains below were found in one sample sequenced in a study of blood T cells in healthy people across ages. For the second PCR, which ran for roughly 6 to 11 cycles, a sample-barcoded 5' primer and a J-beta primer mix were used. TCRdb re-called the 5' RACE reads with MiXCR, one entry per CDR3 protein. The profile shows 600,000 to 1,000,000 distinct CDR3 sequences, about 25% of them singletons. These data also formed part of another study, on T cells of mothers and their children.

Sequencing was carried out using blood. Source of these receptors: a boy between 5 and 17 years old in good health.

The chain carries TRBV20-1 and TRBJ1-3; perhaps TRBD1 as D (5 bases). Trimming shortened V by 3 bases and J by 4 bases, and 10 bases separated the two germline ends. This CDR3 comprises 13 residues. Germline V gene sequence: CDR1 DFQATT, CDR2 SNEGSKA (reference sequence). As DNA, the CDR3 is TGCAGTGCTAGGGGGGGTGTCGGAAACACCATATATTTT. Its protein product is CSARGGVGNTIYF.

Here the CDR3 reads CSADLWETQYF. The CDR3 DNA reads as TGCAGTGCGGATCTCTGGGAGACCCAGTACTTC. The chain carries TRBV20-1 and TRBJ2-5, with D uncertain. Germline lookup yields CDR1 DFQATT and CDR2 SNEGSKA (reference sequence). This CDR3 is built from 11 residues. V dropped 6 bases and J dropped 5 bases, with 10 bases sitting between them.

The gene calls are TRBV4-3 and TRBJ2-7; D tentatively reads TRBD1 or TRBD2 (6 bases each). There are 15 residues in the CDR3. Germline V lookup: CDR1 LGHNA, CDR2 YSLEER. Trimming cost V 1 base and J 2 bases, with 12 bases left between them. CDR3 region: CASSQVWGAAYEQYF. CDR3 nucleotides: TGCGCCAGCAGCCAAGTGTGGGGGGCTGCCTACGAGCAGTACTTC.

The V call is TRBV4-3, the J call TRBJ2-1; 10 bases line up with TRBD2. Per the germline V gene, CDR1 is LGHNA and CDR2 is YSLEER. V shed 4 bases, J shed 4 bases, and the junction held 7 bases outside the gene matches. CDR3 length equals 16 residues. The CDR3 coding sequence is TGCGCCAGCAGCCGCAGACGGACTAGCGGATACAATGAGCAGTTCTTC. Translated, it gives CASSRRRTSGYNEQFF.

CDR3 amino acids: CAGGSNQPQHF. The CDR3 nucleotides read TGTGCTGGGGGTAGCAATCAGCCCCAGCATTTT. The rearrangement joins TRBV28 to TRBJ1-5; TRBD1 might be the D (5 bases). Germline V gene sequence: CDR1 MDHEN, CDR2 SYDVKM. The CDR3 has 11 amino acids.

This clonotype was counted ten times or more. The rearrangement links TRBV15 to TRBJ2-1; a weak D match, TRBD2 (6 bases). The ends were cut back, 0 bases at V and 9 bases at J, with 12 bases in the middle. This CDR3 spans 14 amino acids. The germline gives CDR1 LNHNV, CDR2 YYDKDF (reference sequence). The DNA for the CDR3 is TGTGCCACCAGCAGAGACAGGGACTGGGGTGAGCAGTTCTTC. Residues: CATSRDRDWGEQFF.

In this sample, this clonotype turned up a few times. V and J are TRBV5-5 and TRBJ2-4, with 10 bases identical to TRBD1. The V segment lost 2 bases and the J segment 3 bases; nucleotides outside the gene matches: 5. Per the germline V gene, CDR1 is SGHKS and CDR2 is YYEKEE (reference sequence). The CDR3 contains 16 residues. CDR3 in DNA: TGTGCCAGCAGCTTCGGGACAGGGGATGTCAAAAACATTCAGTACTTC. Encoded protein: CASSFGTGDVKNIQYF.

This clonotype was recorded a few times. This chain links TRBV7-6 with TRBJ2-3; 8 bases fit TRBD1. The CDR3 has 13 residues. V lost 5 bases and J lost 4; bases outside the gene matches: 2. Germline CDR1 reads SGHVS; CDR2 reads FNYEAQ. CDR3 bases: TGTGCCAGCAGCGGACAGGGCTCAGATACGCAGTATTTT. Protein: CASSGQGSDTQYF.

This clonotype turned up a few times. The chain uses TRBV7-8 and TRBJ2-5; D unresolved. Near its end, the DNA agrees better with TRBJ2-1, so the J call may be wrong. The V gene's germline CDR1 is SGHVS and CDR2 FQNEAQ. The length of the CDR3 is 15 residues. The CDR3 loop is CASSLGVQAYDEQFF. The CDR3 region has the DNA TGTGCCAGCAGCTTAGGCGTGCAGGCTTATGATGAGCAGTTCTTC.

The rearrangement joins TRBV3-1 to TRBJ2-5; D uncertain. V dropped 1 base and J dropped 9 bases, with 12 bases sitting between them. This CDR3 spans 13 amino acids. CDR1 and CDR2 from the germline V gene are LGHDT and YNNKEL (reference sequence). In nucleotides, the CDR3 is TGTGCCAGCAGCCAAGGAACAGCCCGGGCCCAGTACTTC. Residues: CASSQGTARAQYF.

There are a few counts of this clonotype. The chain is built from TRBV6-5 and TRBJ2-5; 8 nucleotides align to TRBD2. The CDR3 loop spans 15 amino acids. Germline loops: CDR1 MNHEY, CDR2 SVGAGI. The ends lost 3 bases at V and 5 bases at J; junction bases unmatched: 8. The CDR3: CASSYIAGLEETQYF. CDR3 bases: TGTGCCAGCAGTTATATAGCGGGGCTTGAGGAGACCCAGTACTTC.

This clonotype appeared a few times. The CDR3, as DNA: TGTGCCAGCAGTTTTGGTGCTAGCGGGAGCTCCTACGAGCAGTACTTC. It is translated as CASSFGASGSSYEQYF. This chain uses TRBV12-3 or TRBV12-4 with TRBJ2-5; 10 positions agree with TRBD2. The end of the DNA fits TRBJ2-7 better, so the J call may be wrong. This CDR3 contains 16 residues.

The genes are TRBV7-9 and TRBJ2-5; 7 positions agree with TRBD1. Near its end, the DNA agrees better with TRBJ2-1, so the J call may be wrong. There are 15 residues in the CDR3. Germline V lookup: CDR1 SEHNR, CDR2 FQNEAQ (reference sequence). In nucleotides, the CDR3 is TGTGCCAGCAGCTCCTTCCCGGGACAGAACAATGAGCAGTTCTTC. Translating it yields CASSSFPGQNNEQFF.

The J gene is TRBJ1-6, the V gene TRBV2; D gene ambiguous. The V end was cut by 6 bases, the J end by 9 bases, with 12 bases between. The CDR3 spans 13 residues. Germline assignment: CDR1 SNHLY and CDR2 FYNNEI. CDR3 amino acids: CASRSEVGSPLHF. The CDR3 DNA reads TGTGCCAGCAGGTCCGAAGTAGGTTCACCCCTCCACTTT.

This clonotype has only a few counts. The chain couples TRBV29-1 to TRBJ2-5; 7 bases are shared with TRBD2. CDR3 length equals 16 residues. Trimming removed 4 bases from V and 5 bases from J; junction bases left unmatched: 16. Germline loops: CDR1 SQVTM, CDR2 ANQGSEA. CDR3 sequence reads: CSVAGLGSGLGETQYF. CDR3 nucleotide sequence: TGCAGCGTTGCCGGTTTGGGTAGCGGGTTAGGTGAGACCCAGTACTTC.

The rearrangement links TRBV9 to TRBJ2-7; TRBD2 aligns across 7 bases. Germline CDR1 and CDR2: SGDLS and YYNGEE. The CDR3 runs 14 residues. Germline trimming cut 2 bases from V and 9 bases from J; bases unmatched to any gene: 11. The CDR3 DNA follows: TGTGCCAGCAGCGTGACTAGCCGGGCGAGCGCGCAGTACTTC. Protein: CASSVTSRASAQYF.

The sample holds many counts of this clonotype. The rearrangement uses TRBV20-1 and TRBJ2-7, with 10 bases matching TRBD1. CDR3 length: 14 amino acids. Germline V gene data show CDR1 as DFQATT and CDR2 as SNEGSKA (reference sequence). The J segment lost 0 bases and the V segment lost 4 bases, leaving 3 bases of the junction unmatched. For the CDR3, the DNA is TGCAGTGCTATGGACAGGGGGAGCTCCTACGAGCAGTACTTC. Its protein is CSAMDRGSSYEQYF.

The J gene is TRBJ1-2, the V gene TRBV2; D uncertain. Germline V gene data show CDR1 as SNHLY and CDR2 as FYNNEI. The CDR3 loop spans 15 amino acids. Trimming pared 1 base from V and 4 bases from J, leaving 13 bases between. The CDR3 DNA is TGTGCCAGCAGTGAAGTTCCGGGTGTGATCTATGGCTACACCTTC. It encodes CASSEVPGVIYGYTF.

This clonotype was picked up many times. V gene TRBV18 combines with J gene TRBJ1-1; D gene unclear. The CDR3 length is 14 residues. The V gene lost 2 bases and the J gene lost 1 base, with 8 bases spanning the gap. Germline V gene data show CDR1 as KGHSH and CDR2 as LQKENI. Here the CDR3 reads CASSPNKGNTEAFF. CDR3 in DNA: TGTGCCAGCTCACCAAATAAAGGGAACACTGAAGCTTTCTTT. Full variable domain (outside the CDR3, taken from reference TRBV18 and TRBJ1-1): NAGVMQNPRHLVRRRGQEARLRCSPMKGHSHVYWYRQLPEEGLKFMVYLQKENIIDESGMPKERFSAEFPKEGPSILRIQQVVRGDSAAYFCASSPNKGNTEAFFGQGTRLTVV.

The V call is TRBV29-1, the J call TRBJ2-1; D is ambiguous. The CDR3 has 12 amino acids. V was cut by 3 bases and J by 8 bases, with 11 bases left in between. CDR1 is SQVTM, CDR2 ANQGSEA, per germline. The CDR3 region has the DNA TGCAGCGTTGAGGATCGGCGCGATGAGCAGTTCTTC. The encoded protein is CSVEDRRDEQFF.

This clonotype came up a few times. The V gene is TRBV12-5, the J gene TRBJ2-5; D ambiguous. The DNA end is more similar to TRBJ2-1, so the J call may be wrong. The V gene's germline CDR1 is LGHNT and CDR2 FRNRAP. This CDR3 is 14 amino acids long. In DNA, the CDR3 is TGTGCTAGTGGTTCCCCCGGCTTGGGGAATGAGCAGTTCTTC. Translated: CASGSPGLGNEQFF.

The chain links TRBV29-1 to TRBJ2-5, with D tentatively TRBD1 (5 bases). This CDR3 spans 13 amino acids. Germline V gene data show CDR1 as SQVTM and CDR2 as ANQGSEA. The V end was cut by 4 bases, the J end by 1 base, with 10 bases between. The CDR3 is CSVGRQPQETQYF. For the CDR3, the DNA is TGCAGCGTTGGACGACAGCCCCAAGAGACCCAGTACTTC.

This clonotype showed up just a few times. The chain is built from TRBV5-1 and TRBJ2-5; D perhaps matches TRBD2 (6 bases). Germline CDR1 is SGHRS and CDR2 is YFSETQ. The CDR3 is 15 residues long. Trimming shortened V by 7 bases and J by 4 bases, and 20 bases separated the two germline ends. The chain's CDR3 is CASVSGDQFPETQYF. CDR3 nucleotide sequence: TGCGCCAGCGTTTCGGGGGACCAATTCCCAGAGACCCAGTACTTC. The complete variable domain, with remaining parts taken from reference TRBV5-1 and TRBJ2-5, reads KAGVTQTPRYLIKTRGQQVTLSCSPISGHRSVSWYQQTPGQGLQFLFEYFSETQRNKGNFPGRFSGRQFSNSRSEMNVSTLELGDSALYLCASVSGDQFPETQYFGPGTRLLVL.

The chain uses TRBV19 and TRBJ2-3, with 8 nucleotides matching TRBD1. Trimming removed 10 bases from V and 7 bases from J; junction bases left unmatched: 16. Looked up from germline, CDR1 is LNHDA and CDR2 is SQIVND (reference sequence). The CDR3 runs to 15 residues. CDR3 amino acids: CATKPGTGTSNTQYF. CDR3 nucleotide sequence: TGTGCCACTAAACCCGGGACAGGCACCTCCAATACGCAGTATTTT.

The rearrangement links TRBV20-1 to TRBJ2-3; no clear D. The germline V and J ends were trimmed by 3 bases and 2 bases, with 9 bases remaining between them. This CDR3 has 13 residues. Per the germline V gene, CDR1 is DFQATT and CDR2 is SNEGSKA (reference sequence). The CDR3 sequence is CSARSLITDTQYF. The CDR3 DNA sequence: TGCAGTGCTAGGTCACTTATCACAGATACGCAGTATTTT.

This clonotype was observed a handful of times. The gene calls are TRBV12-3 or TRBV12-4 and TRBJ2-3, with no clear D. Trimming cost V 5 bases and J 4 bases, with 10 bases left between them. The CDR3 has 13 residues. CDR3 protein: CASSLDLADTQYF. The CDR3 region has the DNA TGTGCCAGCAGTCTCGATCTGGCAGATACGCAGTATTTT.

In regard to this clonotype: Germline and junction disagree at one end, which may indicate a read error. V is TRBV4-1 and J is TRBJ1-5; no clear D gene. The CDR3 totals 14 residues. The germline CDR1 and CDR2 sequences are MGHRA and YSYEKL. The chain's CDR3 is CASSQVVENQPQHF. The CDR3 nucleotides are TGCGCCAGCAGCCAAGTAGTAGAAAATCAACCCCAGCATTTT.